These 19 T cell receptor beta chains originate from one sample sequenced in a study of T cells in Graves' hyperthyroidism and ophthalmopathy. RNA transcripts yielded amplified TCR beta CDR3 regions. HTBI primers were used for first-round RT-PCR of the TCR CDR3. Each CDR3 protein gets one entry after TCRdb re-called the multiplex PCR reads with MiXCR. The sample has approximately 690,000 distinct CDR3 sequences, more than 14% seen once. Sequenced sample: blood. These receptors came from a woman in her fifties or sixties with Graves' ophthalmopathy.

This clonotype was seen many times. This chain uses TRBV28 with TRBJ2-3; 13 bases are a match to TRBD2. The CDR3 contains 16 residues. Trimming took 10 bases from V and 8 from J; bases not matched to a gene: 15. Germline V CDR1 and CDR2: MDHEN, SYDVKM. This CDR3 is CATSLGTSGEGGTQYF. CDR3 DNA sequence: TGTGCCACTTCCCTTGGGACTAGCGGGGAGGGCGGTACGCAGTATTTT.

This clonotype was seen repeatedly, ten times or more. V gene TRBV6-2 or TRBV6-3 combines with J gene TRBJ2-7; 10 bases match TRBD1. CDR3 length: 21 residues. CDR1 is MNHEY and CDR2 is SVGEGT in the germline V gene. V lost 1 base to trimming and J lost 3 bases; unmatched junction nucleotides: 21. CDR3 in amino acids: CASSYFSPGTGAQKGLYEQYF. The CDR3 DNA sequence: TGTGCCAGCAGTTACTTTTCTCCCGGGACAGGGGCGCAAAAGGGCCTCTACGAGCAGTACTTC.

The chain joins TRBV6-4 to TRBJ2-7; D perhaps matches TRBD1 (6 bases). The J call is in doubt because the DNA end fits TRBJ2-1 better. The CDR3 consists of 13 residues. Per germline, CDR1 MRHNA and CDR2 SNTAGT. The CDR3 loop is CASSPPGAYEQFF. The DNA of the CDR3 is TGTGCCAGCAGCCCCCCAGGGGCCTACGAGCAGTTCTTC.

This CDR3 is CASSDRSGGSKNIQYF. In DNA, the CDR3 is TGCGCCAGCAGTGACCGGTCGGGAGGTTCCAAAAACATTCAGTACTTC. This rearrangement joins TRBV10-2 to TRBJ2-4; 7 nucleotides line up with TRBD2. There are 16 residues in the CDR3. In germline, CDR1 is WSHSY, CDR2 SAAADI. V gave up 3 bases and J gave up 2 bases; unmatched junction bases: 7.

There are a few counts of this clonotype. The V gene is TRBV3-1, the J gene TRBJ2-4, with 7 bases identical to TRBD2. The germline V gene encodes CDR1 LGHDT and CDR2 YNNKEL (reference sequence). Losses at the gene ends were 1 base for V and 4 bases for J; bases not matched to a gene: 13. CDR3 length: 18 residues. The CDR3 DNA is TGTGCCAGCAGCCAAGTATCTAGCGGTGAGAGGTTTAAAAACATTCAGTACTTC. It encodes CASSQVSSGERFKNIQYF.

This clonotype was picked up a small number of times. The chain combines TRBV25-1 with TRBJ2-7, with 8 bases that match TRBD1. The germline gives CDR1 MGHDK, CDR2 SYGVNS. V dropped 4 bases and J dropped 6; count of bases not matched to a gene: 5. This CDR3 spans 13 amino acids. The CDR3 spells CASSAGQGLEQYF. The CDR3 DNA reads as TGTGCCAGCAGTGCCGGACAGGGTCTCGAGCAGTACTTC.

In its sample, this clonotype was seen many times. The rearrangement joins TRBV3-1 to TRBJ1-2; possibly TRBD1 for D (5 bases). Germline lookup yields CDR1 LGHDT and CDR2 YNNKEL (reference sequence). This CDR3 has 14 residues. V lost 1 base to trimming and J lost 7 bases, with 13 bases between them. The DNA for the CDR3 is TGTGCCAGCAGCCAAGTAGCAGGGATAAGTGGCTACACCTTC. It yields the protein CASSQVAGISGYTF.

This clonotype was recorded a few times. The J gene is TRBJ1-4, the V gene TRBV20-1, with 7 bases matching TRBD1. V shed 4 bases and J 6 bases; nucleotides not matched to a gene: 5. The CDR3 totals 13 residues. Germline values: CDR1 DFQATT, CDR2 SNEGSKA (reference sequence). CDR3 protein: CSANDRADEKLFF. The DNA for the CDR3 is TGCAGTGCTAACGACAGGGCTGATGAAAAACTGTTTTTT.

Ten or more counts support this clonotype. The J gene is TRBJ2-3, the V gene TRBV20-1, with no clear D. V was pared by 3 bases and J by 2 bases, with 9 bases between. Germline V gene lookup returns CDR1 DFQATT and CDR2 SNEGSKA (reference sequence). There are 13 residues in the CDR3. The chain's CDR3 is CSASFAVTDTQYF. The CDR3 DNA follows: TGCAGTGCTAGTTTCGCGGTCACAGATACGCAGTATTTT.

The table lists this clonotype with many counts. The V gene is TRBV27, the J gene TRBJ2-5, with D maybe TRBD1 (6 bases). Germline V gives CDR1 MNHEY, CDR2 SMNVEV (reference sequence). Between the trimmed V and J ends, which lost 0 bases and 5 bases, there was a span of 16 bases. The CDR3 sequence is 16 residues long. CDR3 in amino acids: CASSLSNREMGETQYF. For the CDR3, the DNA is TGTGCCAGCAGTTTATCGAACAGGGAAATGGGGGAGACCCAGTACTTC.

The chain links TRBV6-2 or TRBV6-3 to TRBJ2-1; D is ambiguous. The CDR3 is made up of 16 amino acids. The V end was cut by 7 bases, the J end by 3 bases, with 19 bases between. Germline V gene lookup returns CDR1 MNHEY and CDR2 SVGEGT. CDR3 in amino acids: CASTYRTAVSYNEQFF. CDR3 nucleotide sequence: TGTGCCAGCACCTATCGAACAGCAGTCAGCTACAATGAGCAGTTCTTC.

This clonotype showed up many times. This rearrangement joins TRBV6-2 or TRBV6-3 to TRBJ1-5; D unresolved. CDR1 is MNHEY and CDR2 is SVGEGT in the germline V gene. The CDR3 has 14 amino acids. V was trimmed by 2 bases and J by 1 base, leaving 6 bases between them. The DNA of the CDR3 is TGTGCCAGCAGTTACAGAGGAAGCAATCAGCCCCAGCATTTT. Residues: CASSYRGSNQPQHF.

The chain has TRBV7-3 and TRBJ2-6; 8 nucleotides line up with TRBD2. The CDR3 has 19 amino acids. J was trimmed by 2 bases and V by 4 bases; bases with no gene match: 13. CDR1 is SGHTA, CDR2 FQGTGA, per germline. As DNA, the CDR3 is TGTGCCAGCAGCTCCCGGGGGGGGTTGGGAGGTGCTGGGGCCAACGTCCTGACTTTC. It yields the protein CASSSRGGLGGAGANVLTF.

The V gene is TRBV4-3, the J gene TRBJ2-5; 10 positions agree with TRBD1. The CDR3 contains 15 residues. V lost 5 bases and J lost 8; bases outside the gene matches: 11. Germline lookup yields CDR1 LGHNA and CDR2 YSLEER. CDR3 DNA: TGCGCCAGCAGCGCCACCGGGACAGGGGCTATAACCCAGTACTTC. Encoded protein: CASSATGTGAITQYF.

The table lists this clonotype with a few counts. The CDR3 DNA reads TGTGCCAGCAGGGCCCCCAACACCGGGGAGCTGTTTTTT. Amino acids: CASRAPNTGELFF. This chain connects TRBV9 to TRBJ2-2; D not certain. Germline V gene data show CDR1 as SGDLS and CDR2 as YYNGEE. V was pared by 5 bases and J by 2 bases, with 7 bases between. CDR3 length: 13 residues.

This clonotype was detected many times. The chain links TRBV7-9 to TRBJ1-2; TRBD1 aligns across 7 bases. CDR3 length: 15 amino acids. From germline, CDR1 is SEHNR and CDR2 FQNEAQ (reference sequence). The V gene end was trimmed by 0 bases and the J gene end by 6 bases; junction bases not matched to a gene: 7. In DNA form, the CDR3 reads TGTGCCAGCAGCTTAGCAGAGAGGGGGCTCGATGGCTACACCTTC. Its protein is CASSLAERGLDGYTF.

This clonotype has at least ten counts. The chain recombines TRBV18 with TRBJ1-3; D ambiguous. The germline V gene has CDR1 KGHSH and CDR2 LQKENI. Trimming shortened V by 2 bases and J by 0 bases, and 11 bases separated the two germline ends. The CDR3 has 16 amino acids. This chain's CDR3 is CASSPLDPFSGNTIYF. The CDR3 DNA reads TGTGCCAGCTCACCATTAGACCCTTTCTCTGGAAACACCATATATTTT.

This clonotype has ten or more counts. This rearrangement joins TRBV18 to TRBJ2-3, with 14 bases fitting TRBD2. V was clipped by 3 bases and J by 5 bases; unmatched bases: 7. Germline V gene sequence: CDR1 KGHSH, CDR2 LQKENI. The CDR3 runs 17 residues. CDR3 region: CASSPPGLAGVIDTQYF. DNA for the CDR3: TGTGCCAGCTCACCGCCGGGACTAGCGGGAGTGATAGATACGCAGTATTTT.

CDR3 nucleotide sequence: TGCGCCAGCAGCCAAAAAAGGGGGTACGAGCAGTACTTC. It encodes CASSQKRGYEQYF. The J gene is TRBJ2-7, the V gene TRBV4-3; a weak D match, TRBD1 (6 bases). The CDR3 consists of 13 residues. The V end was cut by 2 bases, the J end by 4 bases, with 9 bases between. CDR1 LGHNA and CDR2 YSLEER come from the germline V gene.